This entry lists 18 T cell receptor beta chains sequenced from one sample in a study of blood T cell repertoires in COVID-19. Libraries were prepared by immunoSEQ multiplex PCR; TCRdb keeps only in-frame clonotypes and omits some of them. The profile shows about 38,000 clones, roughly 80% of them singletons. The sequenced sample consisted of peripheral blood. The receptors come from a man aged 50 to 59 with active COVID-19.

This sequence joins TRBV6-5 and TRBJ1-6; no firm D call. Germline V gene sequence: CDR1 MNHEY, CDR2 SVGAGI. CDR3 size: 14 residues. The V end was cut by 6 bases, the J end by 2 bases, with 8 bases between. The DNA of the CDR3 is TGTGCCAGCAGAGTGGCTCCCTATAATTCACCCCTCCACTTT. Translating gives CASRVAPYNSPLHF.

The chain has TRBV2 and TRBJ1-5; D not resolved. The CDR3 has 11 amino acids. The V end was cut by 1 base, the J end by 11 bases, with 6 bases between. The germline gives CDR1 SNHLY, CDR2 FYNNEI. This CDR3 is CASSEGSTQHF. The CDR3 DNA follows: TGTGCCAGCAGTGAAGGGAGTACCCAGCATTTT.

Concerning this clone: A junction end diverges from the germline sequence, so it may reflect a read error. This chain joins TRBV2 and TRBJ2-4, with TRBD1 matching over 10 bases. Germline loops: CDR1 SNHLY, CDR2 FYNNEI. The CDR3 consists of 10 residues. For the CDR3, the DNA is TGTGCCAGCAGGCTCGACAGGGGGCACTTC. This gives the protein CASRLDRGHF.

The chain employs TRBV6-1 and TRBJ1-1; TRBD1 matches at 7 bases. V was clipped by 2 bases and J by 1 base; unmatched bases: 4. In germline, CDR1 is MNHNS, CDR2 SASEGT. The CDR3 length is 15 residues. CDR3 DNA sequence: TGTGCCAGCAGTGAAATGGGACAGAAGAACACTGAAGCTTTCTTT. Translated, it gives CASSEMGQKNTEAFF.

The V and J genes are TRBV28 and TRBJ2-5, with a tentative D call TRBD2 (6 bases). The CDR3 runs to 16 residues. The V end was cut by 2 bases, the J end by 4 bases, with 17 bases between. Germline V lookup: CDR1 MDHEN, CDR2 SYDVKM. CDR3 region: CASSLGGWGTRETQYF. In DNA, the CDR3 is TGTGCCAGCAGTTTAGGGGGGTGGGGGACTCGAGAGACCCAGTACTTC.

This chain links TRBV12-3 or TRBV12-4 with TRBJ1-2; unclear D gene. Trimming took 3 bases from V and 4 from J, leaving 9 bases between them. This CDR3 has 13 amino acids. CDR3 region: CASSLVSGYGYTF. The DNA of the CDR3 is TGTGCCAGCAGTTTGGTAAGCGGCTATGGCTACACCTTC.

The chain links TRBV6-2 or TRBV6-3 to TRBJ2-1, with 11 bases identical to TRBD2. With V trimmed by 3 bases and J by 6 bases, 13 bases remained unmatched. The CDR3 runs 18 residues. Germline V CDR1 and CDR2: MNHEY, SVGEGT. The CDR3: CASSYVAGGPSTVNEQFF. The CDR3 region has the DNA TGTGCCAGCAGTTATGTAGCGGGGGGGCCCTCCACAGTCAATGAGCAGTTCTTC.

This chain links TRBV7-2 with TRBJ2-7; 12 bases map to TRBD1. The CDR3 sequence is 15 residues long. V shed 5 bases and J 5 bases; nucleotides not matched to a gene: 7. Germline V gene sequence: CDR1 SGHTA, CDR2 FQGNSA. CDR3 protein: CASSLWGTGGHEQYF. CDR3 in DNA: TGTGCCAGCAGCCTTTGGGGGACAGGGGGCCACGAGCAGTACTTC.

The rearrangement uses TRBV5-1 and TRBJ2-1; D perhaps matches TRBD2 (5 bases). The germline V gene has CDR1 SGHRS and CDR2 YFSETQ. Trimming removed 4 bases at V and 5 bases at J, with 16 bases between. The CDR3 sequence is 15 residues long. The CDR3 region is CASSPIASLNNEQFF. The DNA for the CDR3 is TGCGCCAGCAGCCCTATAGCGAGCCTAAACAATGAGCAGTTCTTC.

V is TRBV9 and J is TRBJ1-1; 10 nucleotides match TRBD1. This CDR3 has 13 amino acids. Germline CDR1 is SGDLS and CDR2 is YYNGEE. J lost 6 bases, V lost 5 bases, and 4 bases had no gene match. CDR3 region: CASRSGQGSEAFF. CDR3 nucleotides: TGTGCCAGCAGATCGGGACAGGGGTCTGAAGCTTTCTTT.

This chain connects TRBV6-5 to TRBJ2-3; D not resolved. Between the trimmed V and J ends, which lost 6 bases and 1 base, there was a span of 8 bases. There are 13 residues in the CDR3. Germline CDR1 reads MNHEY; CDR2 reads SVGAGI. CDR3 loop: CASRAPGTDTQYF. In DNA, the CDR3 is TGTGCCAGCAGAGCCCCGGGCACAGATACGCAGTATTTT.

The J gene is TRBJ2-2, the V gene TRBV14, with D tentatively TRBD2 (6 bases). The ends were cut back, 5 bases at V and 6 bases at J, with 13 bases in the middle. Germline-derived CDR1 and CDR2 are SGHDN and FVKESK. This CDR3 contains 14 residues. In DNA form, the CDR3 reads TGTGCCAGCAGCTCTCGCTGGGGGGCCGGGGAGCTGTTTTTT. Its protein product is CASSSRWGAGELFF. The variable domain in full, with the rest retrieved from reference TRBV14 and TRBJ2-2, is EAGVTQFPSHSVIEKGQTVTLRCDPISGHDNLYWYRRVMGKEIKFLLHFVKESKQDESGMPNNRFLAERTGGTYSTLKVQPAELEDSGVYFCASSSRWGAGELFFGEGSRLTVL.

The chain joins TRBV5-5 to TRBJ1-5, with D unclear. The CDR3 loop spans 15 amino acids. Germline CDR1 reads SGHKS; CDR2 reads YYEKEE (reference sequence). The ends were cut back, 0 bases at V and 2 bases at J, with 9 bases in the middle. The CDR3 sequence: CASSLDPQGNQPQHF. Here the CDR3 DNA reads TGTGCCAGCAGCTTGGACCCGCAGGGCAATCAGCCCCAGCATTTT.

V usage is TRBV24-1 and J usage is TRBJ1-3; D not certain. Germline V gene sequence: CDR1 KGHDR, CDR2 SFDVKD. The V gene lost 0 bases and the J gene lost 7 bases, with 3 bases spanning the gap. This CDR3 has 12 residues. Written as DNA, the CDR3 is TGTGCCACCAGTGATTTGTCGAACACCATATATTTT. Amino acids: CATSDLSNTIYF.

This clone was seen just once. V is TRBV7-9 and J is TRBJ2-7, with 11 bases lining up with TRBD1. Unmatched junction bases numbered 7, after V lost 4 bases and J lost 5 bases. The CDR3 runs 15 residues. Germline loops: CDR1 SEHNR, CDR2 FQNEAQ (reference sequence). The CDR3 nucleotides are TGTGCCAGCAGCTCCCTTCGGACAGGGGGCGACGAGCAGTACTTC. Translated, it gives CASSSLRTGGDEQYF. Looking up the rest from reference TRBV7-9 and TRBJ2-7 gives the full variable domain: DTGVSQNPRHKITKRGQNVTFRCDPISEHNRLYWYRQTLGQGPEFLTYFQNEAQLEKSRLLSDRFSAERPKGSFSTLEIQRTEQGDSAMYLCASSSLRTGGDEQYFGPGTRLTVT.

This rearrangement joins TRBV6-5 to TRBJ2-3; TRBD2 matches at 7 bases. The CDR3 loop spans 15 amino acids. Germline lookup yields CDR1 MNHEY and CDR2 SVGAGI. The J segment lost 1 base and the V segment lost 4 bases, leaving 5 bases of the junction unmatched. The DNA of the CDR3 is TGTGCCAGCAGTTCGATACGGGGGGGCACAGATACGCAGTATTTT. This sequence encodes CASSSIRGGTDTQYF.

The genes are TRBV11-2 and TRBJ1-1; possibly TRBD1 for D (5 bases). CDR3 size: 13 residues. Germline V CDR1 and CDR2: SGHAT, FQNNGV. Trimming pared 5 bases from V and 1 base from J, leaving 8 bases between. The CDR3 here is CASSPTGNTEAFF. CDR3 nucleotide sequence: TGTGCCAGCAGCCCCACAGGGAACACTGAAGCTTTCTTT. The whole variable domain, remainder taken from reference TRBV11-2 and TRBJ1-1, is EAGVAQSPRYKIIEKRQSVAFWCNPISGHATLYWYQQILGQGPKLLIQFQNNGVVDDSQLPKDRFSAERLKGVDSTLKIQPAKLEDSAVYLCASSPTGNTEAFFGQGTRLTVV.

This rearrangement joins TRBV7-5 to TRBJ2-3; the table's D call TRBD2 went unverified against the DNA. TRBV7-5 is a documented pseudogene. This CDR3 has 14 residues. The chain's CDR3 is CVRSLVLAPDTQYF. The CDR3 region has the DNA TGTGTCAGAAGCTTAGTACTAGCCCCAGATACGCAGTATTTT.